These T cell receptor beta chains were read from a single sample in a study of naive and memory T cell subsets. Via MiXCR, TCRdb re-called the UMI-ligation and nested PCR reads, giving one row per CDR3 protein. The repertoire consists of 120,000 or so distinct CDR3 sequences, with just over 35% occurring once and the leading ten covering approximately 0.9%. Sequenced: central memory CD4+ T cells from blood. The receptors come from a human donor in good health. The CDR3 runs from the conserved cysteine through the conserved F or W. Each record gives: CDR3 protein, CDR3 DNA, V gene, clone size, D gene, J gene, CDR3 length. A D gene is named only where the DNA matches it firmly. Only part of the rows carry a size: once, few, many, or a class if the clone is expanded.

cdr3_aa: CSVEANLSQYF
cdr3_nt: TGCAGCGTTGAAGCGAACCTTTCCCAGTACTTC
v_call: TRBV29-1
clone_size: NA
d_call: NA
j_call: TRBJ2-5
cdr3_length: 11

cdr3_aa: CASSLGGLGVRGSYEQYF
cdr3_nt: TGTGCCAGCAGTTTAGGGGGACTAGGAGTAAGAGGGTCCTACGAGCAGTACTTC
v_call: TRBV28
clone_size: many
d_call: TRBD2
j_call: TRBJ2-7
cdr3_length: 18

cdr3_aa: CASRRTGDSGNTIYF
cdr3_nt: TGTGCCAGCAGGCGGACAGGCGACTCTGGAAACACCATATATTTT
v_call: TRBV6-5
clone_size: NA
d_call: TRBD1
j_call: TRBJ1-3
cdr3_length: 15

cdr3_aa: CSASSTGAKLETQYF
cdr3_nt: TGCAGTGCTAGTTCTACAGGGGCGAAGTTGGAGACCCAGTACTTC
v_call: TRBV20-1
clone_size: NA
d_call: TRBD1
j_call: TRBJ2-5
cdr3_length: 15

cdr3_aa: CASRLAPRSYEQYF
cdr3_nt: TGTGCCAGCAGACTAGCTCCCCGCTCCTACGAGCAGTACTTC
v_call: TRBV28
clone_size: few
d_call: NA
j_call: TRBJ2-7
cdr3_length: 14

cdr3_aa: CASSQQGAMELIQYF
cdr3_nt: TGTGCCAGCAGCCAACAGGGGGCCATGGAGCTCATTCAGTACTTC
v_call: TRBV28
clone_size: many
d_call: TRBD1
j_call: TRBJ2-4
cdr3_length: 15

cdr3_aa: CASSTGVLPQHF
cdr3_nt: TGTGCCAGCAGCACGGGGGTTTTGCCCCAGCATTTT
v_call: TRBV6-5
clone_size: NA
d_call: NA
j_call: TRBJ1-5
cdr3_length: 12

cdr3_aa: CASSQVEGAGEQYF
cdr3_nt: TGTGCCAGCAGCCAAGTCGAGGGGGCTGGCGAGCAGTACTTC
v_call: TRBV3-1
clone_size: NA
d_call: TRBD1
j_call: TRBJ2-7
cdr3_length: 14

cdr3_aa: CASSLMKGTYEQYF
cdr3_nt: TGTGCCAGCAGCTTAATGAAGGGAACCTACGAGCAGTACTTC
v_call: TRBV7-2
clone_size: NA
d_call: NA
j_call: TRBJ2-7
cdr3_length: 14

cdr3_aa: CATQRDNYEQYF
cdr3_nt: TGTGCCACCCAGCGGGATAACTACGAGCAGTACTTC
v_call: TRBV28
clone_size: NA
d_call: TRBD2
j_call: TRBJ2-7
cdr3_length: 12

cdr3_aa: CASSGSGSERYGYTF
cdr3_nt: TGTGCCAGTAGTGGATCAGGGTCGGAACGATATGGCTACACCTTC
v_call: TRBV19
clone_size: few
d_call: NA
j_call: TRBJ1-2
cdr3_length: 15

cdr3_aa: CASSPLLSSGLETQYF
cdr3_nt: TGTGCCAGCAGTCCCCTCCTCTCTAGCGGATTGGAGACCCAGTACTTC
v_call: TRBV27
clone_size: NA
d_call: TRBD2
j_call: TRBJ2-5
cdr3_length: 16

cdr3_aa: CASSPERGGTDTQYF
cdr3_nt: TGTGCCAGCAGCCCCGAAAGGGGAGGCACAGATACGCAGTATTTT
v_call: TRBV5-6
clone_size: NA
d_call: NA
j_call: TRBJ2-3
cdr3_length: 15

cdr3_aa: CASRETGGSPGNLGYYGYTF
cdr3_nt: TGTGCCAGTCGGGAGACAGGAGGGTCCCCAGGGAATCTTGGGTACTATGGCTACACCTTC
v_call: TRBV5-8
clone_size: NA
d_call: NA
j_call: TRBJ1-2
cdr3_length: 20

cdr3_aa: CASSPRTSGRLTDTQYF
cdr3_nt: TGTGCCAGCAGCCCTAGGACTAGCGGGAGACTCACAGATACGCAGTATTTT
v_call: TRBV7-2
clone_size: NA
d_call: TRBD2
j_call: TRBJ2-3
cdr3_length: 17

cdr3_aa: CASSLLNEKLFF
cdr3_nt: TGTGCCAGCAGTTTGCTGAATGAAAAACTGTTTTTT
v_call: TRBV12-3/TRBV12-4
clone_size: few
d_call: NA
j_call: TRBJ1-4
cdr3_length: 12

cdr3_aa: CSALQTGGTEAFF
cdr3_nt: TGCAGCGCCCTACAAACGGGGGGCACTGAAGCTTTCTTT
v_call: TRBV29-1
clone_size: few
d_call: NA
j_call: TRBJ1-1
cdr3_length: 13

cdr3_aa: CASSVKTGGLNNEQFF
cdr3_nt: TGTGCCAGCAGTGTAAAGACAGGGGGCTTGAACAATGAGCAGTTCTTC
v_call: TRBV27
clone_size: NA
d_call: TRBD1
j_call: TRBJ2-1
cdr3_length: 16

cdr3_aa: CASRSPGGSNQPQHF
cdr3_nt: TGTGCCAGCAGAAGCCCCGGGGGAAGCAATCAGCCCCAGCATTTT
v_call: TRBV6-5
clone_size: NA
d_call: NA
j_call: TRBJ1-5
cdr3_length: 15

cdr3_aa: CASGPSYNEQFF
cdr3_nt: TGCGCCTCGGGTCCCTCCTACAATGAGCAGTTCTTC
v_call: TRBV19
clone_size: NA
d_call: NA
j_call: TRBJ2-1
cdr3_length: 12

cdr3_aa: CASSLQGGHEQYF
cdr3_nt: TGTGCCAGCAGTCTGCAGGGGGGACACGAGCAGTACTTC
v_call: TRBV28
clone_size: few
d_call: NA
j_call: TRBJ2-7
cdr3_length: 13

cdr3_aa: CASSRRGAVYNSPLHF
cdr3_nt: TGTGCCAGCAGTCGCAGGGGTGCGGTCTATAATTCACCCCTCCACTTT
v_call: TRBV28
clone_size: NA
d_call: NA
j_call: TRBJ1-6
cdr3_length: 16

cdr3_aa: CASSLLGTYNEQFF
cdr3_nt: TGTGCCAGTAGCTTATTGGGGACATACAATGAGCAGTTCTTC
v_call: TRBV19
clone_size: few
d_call: NA
j_call: TRBJ2-1
cdr3_length: 14

cdr3_aa: CSARERTFQETQYF
cdr3_nt: TGCAGTGCTAGAGAGCGGACATTTCAAGAGACCCAGTACTTC
v_call: TRBV20-1
clone_size: few
d_call: NA
j_call: TRBJ2-5
cdr3_length: 14

cdr3_aa: CASRTGLGSYNEQFF
cdr3_nt: TGTGCCAGCAGAACCGGACTAGGCTCCTACAATGAGCAGTTCTTC
v_call: TRBV6-1
clone_size: few
d_call: TRBD2
j_call: TRBJ2-1
cdr3_length: 15

cdr3_aa: CASSQDLSRTDTQYF
cdr3_nt: TGTGCCAGCAGCCAAGATCTCAGCCGAACAGATACGCAGTATTTT
v_call: TRBV3-1
clone_size: few
d_call: NA
j_call: TRBJ2-3
cdr3_length: 15

cdr3_aa: CSASQGYEQYF
cdr3_nt: TGCAGTGCTAGCCAGGGCTACGAGCAGTACTTC
v_call: TRBV20-1
clone_size: few
d_call: NA
j_call: TRBJ2-7
cdr3_length: 11